This T cell receptor (beta chain) appears in the sequencing data of a study of T cells after yellow fever vaccination. TCRdb called the 5' RACE reads again in MiXCR, with one record for every CDR3 protein. This sample has 100,000 to 150,000 distinct CDR3 sequences, with more than 7.5% found just once. Trimming left V 4 bases short and J 2 bases short, with 11 bases between. The germline V gene has CDR1 MNHNS and CDR2 SASEGT. The CDR3 sequence is 14 residues long. As to this clonotype: The conserved final phenylalanine or tryptophan is absent from the CDR3, which likely points to a read error.

Material: CD8+ T cells sorted from PBMCs, obtained on the day of the yellow fever booster vaccination. The chain couples TRBV6-1 to TRBJ1-1; D might be TRBD1 (5 bases). The clonotype was recovered from a man aged 18 to 30 who received the YFV17D yellow fever vaccine. CDR3 residues: CASSGWGGNTEAFL. DNA for the CDR3: TGTGCCAGCAGTGGGTGGGGCGGAAACACTGAAGCTTTCTTG.